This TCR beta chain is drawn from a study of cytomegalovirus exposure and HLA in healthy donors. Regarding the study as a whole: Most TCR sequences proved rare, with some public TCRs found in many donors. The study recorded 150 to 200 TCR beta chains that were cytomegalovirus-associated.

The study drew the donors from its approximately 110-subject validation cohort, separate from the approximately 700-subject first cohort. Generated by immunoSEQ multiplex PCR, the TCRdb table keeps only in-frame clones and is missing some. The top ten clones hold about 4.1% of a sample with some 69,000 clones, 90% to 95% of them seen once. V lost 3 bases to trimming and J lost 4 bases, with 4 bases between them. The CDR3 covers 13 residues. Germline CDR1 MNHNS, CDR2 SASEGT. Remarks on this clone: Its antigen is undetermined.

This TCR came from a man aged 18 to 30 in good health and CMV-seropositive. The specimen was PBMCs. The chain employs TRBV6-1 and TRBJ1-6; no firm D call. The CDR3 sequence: CASSDEYNSPLHF. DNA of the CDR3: TGTGCCAGCAGTGATGAGTATAATTCACCCCTCCACTTT.